This T cell receptor beta chain was found in a study of T cells after yellow fever vaccination. Trimming shortened V by 2 bases and J by 0 bases, and 10 bases separated the two germline ends. CDR1 is MGHDK and CDR2 is SYGVNS in the germline V gene. The CDR3 length is 15 residues. A single record per CDR3 protein comes from TCRdb applying MiXCR to the 5' RACE reads. The repertoire holds around 350,000 distinct CDR3 sequences, with under 14% as singletons. The study, taken as a whole, reports: Peaking faster, on day 5 versus 15, the secondary response was nonetheless weaker.

Comments on this clonotype: What it binds is unknown.

The starting material was PBMCs, obtained on the day of the first yellow fever vaccination. This chain uses TRBV25-1 with TRBJ1-1; D remains unclear. The TCR originated in a man between 18 and 29 years old who received the YFV17D yellow fever vaccine. The CDR3 DNA sequence: TGTGCCAGCAGTGAAGGCACAGTCATGAACACTGAAGCTTTCTTT. Its protein product is CASSEGTVMNTEAFF.